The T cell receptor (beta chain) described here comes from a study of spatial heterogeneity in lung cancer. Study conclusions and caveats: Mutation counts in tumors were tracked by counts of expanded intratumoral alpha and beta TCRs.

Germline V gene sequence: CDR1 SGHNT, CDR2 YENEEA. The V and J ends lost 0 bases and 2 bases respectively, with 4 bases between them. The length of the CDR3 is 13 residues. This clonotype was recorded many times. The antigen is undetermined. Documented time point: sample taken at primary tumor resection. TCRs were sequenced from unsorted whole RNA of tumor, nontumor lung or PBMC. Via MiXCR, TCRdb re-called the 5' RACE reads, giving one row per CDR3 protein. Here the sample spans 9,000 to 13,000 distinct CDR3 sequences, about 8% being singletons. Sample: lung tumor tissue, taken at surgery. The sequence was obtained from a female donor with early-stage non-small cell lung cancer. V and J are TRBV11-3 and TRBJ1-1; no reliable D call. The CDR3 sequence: CASSLDENTEAFF. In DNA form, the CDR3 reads TGTGCCAGCAGCTTAGATGAAAACACTGAAGCTTTCTTT. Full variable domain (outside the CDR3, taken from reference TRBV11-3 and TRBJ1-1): EAGVVQSPRYKIIEKKQPVAFWCNPISGHNTLYWYLQNLGQGPELLIRYENEEAVDDSQLPKDRFSAERLKGVDSTLKIQPAELGDSAVYLCASSLDENTEAFFGQGTRLTVV.